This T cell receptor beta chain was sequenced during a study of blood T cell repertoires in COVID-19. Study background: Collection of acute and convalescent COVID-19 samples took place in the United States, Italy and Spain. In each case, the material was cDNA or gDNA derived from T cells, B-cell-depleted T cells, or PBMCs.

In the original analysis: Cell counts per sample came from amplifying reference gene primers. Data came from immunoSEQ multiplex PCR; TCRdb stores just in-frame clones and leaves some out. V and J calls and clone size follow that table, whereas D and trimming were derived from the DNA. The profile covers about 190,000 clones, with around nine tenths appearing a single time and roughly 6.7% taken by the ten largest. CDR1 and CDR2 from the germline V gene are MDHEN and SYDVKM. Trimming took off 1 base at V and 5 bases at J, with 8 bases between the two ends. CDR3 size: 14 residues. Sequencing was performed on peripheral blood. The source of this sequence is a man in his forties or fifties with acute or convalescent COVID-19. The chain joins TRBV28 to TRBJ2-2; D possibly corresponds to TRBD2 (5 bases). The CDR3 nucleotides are TGTGCCAGCAGTTTATCGGGGAGAACCGGGGAGCTGTTTTTT. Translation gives CASSLSGRTGELFF.